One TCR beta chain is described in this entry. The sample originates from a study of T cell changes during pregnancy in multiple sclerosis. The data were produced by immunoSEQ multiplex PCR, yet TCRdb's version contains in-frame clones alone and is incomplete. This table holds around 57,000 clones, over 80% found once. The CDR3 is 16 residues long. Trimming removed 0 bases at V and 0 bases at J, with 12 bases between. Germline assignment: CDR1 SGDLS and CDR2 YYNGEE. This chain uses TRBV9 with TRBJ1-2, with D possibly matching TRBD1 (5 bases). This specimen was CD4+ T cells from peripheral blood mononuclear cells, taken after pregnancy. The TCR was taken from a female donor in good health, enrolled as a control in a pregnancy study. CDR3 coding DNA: TGTGCCAGCAGCGTAGCTACAGGACCAGCTAACTATGGCTACACCTTC. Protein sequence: CASSVATGPANYGYTF.